This record concerns one TCR beta chain sequence. As yet, its antigen is unknown. Alongside a J-beta primer mix, a sample-barcoded 5' primer served in a second PCR lasting roughly 6 to 12 cycles. TCRdb fed the 5' RACE reads into MiXCR, producing one record per CDR3 protein. The table includes about 830,000 distinct CDR3 sequences, about 62% detected once. These data come from a study of blood T cells in healthy people across ages. Trimming left V 6 bases short and J 15 bases short, with 18 bases between. Germline V gives CDR1 SQVTM, CDR2 ANQGSEA. This CDR3 spans 11 amino acids. Study results and caveats: Estimated diversity that came from one million T cells was considered an underestimate. Fewer expanded clones and more diversity marked long-lived versus aged donors. TCR beta diversity, measured per million T cells, fell in a roughly linear way with age.

Staff drew roughly 10 milliliters of peripheral blood from each donor. The receptor was derived from a man younger than 40 in good health. Source material: blood. The rearrangement uses TRBV29-1 and TRBJ2-1, with TRBD1 as a possible D gene (5 bases). CDR3 in DNA: TGCAGCGTCATTGACCGTGGGGCCGGGTTCTTC. Translation: CSVIDRGAGFF.